This TCR beta chain is drawn from a study of regulatory T cells in long-lasting Graves disease. Study observations and caveats: Among the persistent patients, some 2,900 public clonotypes were shared, more than the approximately 1,000 shared among new patients.

Time point given: newly diagnosed GD, antithyroid drugs for less than 3 months. PBMC RNA was the source of the TCR library. This clonotype showed up many times. No antigen is known for it. CDR3-region Arm-PCR and iRepertoire HTBI primers produced the TCR beta libraries. TCRdb independently ran MiXCR on the multiplex PCR reads; one entry per CDR3 protein. Of 380,000 or so distinct CDR3 sequences in the sample, roughly 16% were seen once. This CDR3 spans 15 amino acids. Germline V gene sequence: CDR1 GTSNPN, CDR2 SVGIG (reference sequence). Trimming took off 3 bases at V and 1 base at J, with 15 bases between the two ends. This sample also belongs to another study, concerning T cells in Graves' hyperthyroidism and ophthalmopathy.

The rearrangement uses TRBV30 and TRBJ1-2; TRBD1 might be the D (6 bases). This clonotype was obtained from a woman aged 18 to 35 with Graves disease. The sequencing used peripheral blood mononuclear cells (PBMCs), collected at new diagnosis, from a patient treated with antithyroid drugs. For the CDR3, the DNA is TGTGCCTGGAGCAGGCCCGGGACAAATAACTATGGCTACACCTTC. Its protein product is CAWSRPGTNNYGYTF.